This is a list of T cell receptor beta chains from one sample in a study of radiation and T cells in renal cell carcinoma. The data were produced by immunoSEQ multiplex PCR, yet TCRdb's version contains in-frame clones alone and is incomplete. In the table there are about 130,000 clones, around nine tenths of which are singletons. This material consisted of blood, taken from a patient whose treatment included radiotherapy and nephrectomy. These receptors came from a woman aged 45-65 years with renal cell carcinoma. CDR3s include the opening cysteine and the closing phenylalanine or tryptophan. Fields, in order: D gene, J gene, V gene, clone size, CDR3 DNA, CDR3 protein. The D gene is left open where the match is weak. Not every row has a clone size; where given, it reads once, few, many or a size class.

d_call: -; j_call: TRBJ1-3; v_call: TRBV2; clone_size: -; cdr3_nt: TGTGCCAGCAGTGGATTTCGAACAAACACCATATATTTT; cdr3_aa: CASSGFRTNTIYF
d_call: -; j_call: TRBJ1-2; v_call: TRBV6-5; clone_size: -; cdr3_nt: TGTGCCAGCAGCCTAACGAGGGACGGGTGGGATGGCTACACCTTC; cdr3_aa: CASSLTRDGWDGYTF
d_call: TRBD1; j_call: TRBJ2-5; v_call: TRBV25-1; clone_size: -; cdr3_nt: TGTGCCAGCAGCCAGGGGGCTGGGACCCAGTACTTC; cdr3_aa: CASSQGAGTQYF
d_call: -; j_call: TRBJ1-2; v_call: TRBV11-1; clone_size: -; cdr3_nt: TGTGCCAGCAGCTGGGGCGGGACCCCTCGTTTTACCTTC; cdr3_aa: CASSWGGTPRFTF
d_call: TRBD2; j_call: TRBJ2-3; v_call: TRBV4-1; clone_size: -; cdr3_nt: TGCGCCAGCAGCCGAGCGGGGGATTTCACAGATACGCAGTATTTT; cdr3_aa: CASSRAGDFTDTQYF
d_call: -; j_call: TRBJ2-5; v_call: TRBV2; clone_size: -; cdr3_nt: TGTGCCAGCAGACCCGGGACGATCGAGTTTGTAGAGACCCAGTACTTC; cdr3_aa: CASRPGTIEFVETQYF
d_call: -; j_call: TRBJ2-7; v_call: TRBV7-8; clone_size: -; cdr3_nt: TGTGCCAGCAGCGAGTGGGAGGTCTCCTACGAGCAGTACTTC; cdr3_aa: CASSEWEVSYEQYF
d_call: -; j_call: TRBJ1-1; v_call: TRBV30; clone_size: once; cdr3_nt: TGTGCCTGGACAGGGTCGGTGGATGAAGCTTTCTTT; cdr3_aa: CAWTGSVDEAFF
d_call: -; j_call: TRBJ2-6; v_call: TRBV18; clone_size: -; cdr3_nt: TGTGCCAGCTCCGCTCCCGAATACATTGATCACTCTTTC; cdr3_aa: CASSAPEYIDHSF
d_call: -; j_call: TRBJ1-1; v_call: TRBV15; clone_size: -; cdr3_nt: TGTGCCACCAGCAGAGATTTTGGTCGTACCACCGAAGCTTTCTTT; cdr3_aa: CATSRDFGRTTEAFF
d_call: -; j_call: TRBJ2-1; v_call: TRBV14; clone_size: -; cdr3_nt: TGTGCCAGCAGCCAAGATCCCAGTTATGAGCAGTTCTTC; cdr3_aa: CASSQDPSYEQFF
d_call: -; j_call: TRBJ2-3; v_call: TRBV5-1; clone_size: -; cdr3_nt: TGCGCCAGCAGCACTGGACAGCTCACAGATACGCAGTATTTT; cdr3_aa: CASSTGQLTDTQYF
d_call: -; j_call: TRBJ2-1; v_call: TRBV11-1; clone_size: -; cdr3_nt: TGTGCCAGCAGCTTTTCCGGTGAGCAGTTCTTC; cdr3_aa: CASSFSGEQFF
d_call: -; j_call: TRBJ2-3; v_call: TRBV7-3; clone_size: -; cdr3_nt: TGTGCCAGCAGCTTACCAGGGGGGGATACGCAGTATTTT; cdr3_aa: CASSLPGGDTQYF
d_call: -; j_call: TRBJ2-2; v_call: TRBV27; clone_size: -; cdr3_nt: TGTGCCAGCAGCCGGATAAACACCGGGGAGCTGTTTTTT; cdr3_aa: CASSRINTGELFF
d_call: TRBD1; j_call: TRBJ1-5; v_call: TRBV25-1; clone_size: -; cdr3_nt: TGTGCCAGCAGTGAAACAGGGGAACGTCAGCCCCAGCATTTT; cdr3_aa: CASSETGERQPQHF
d_call: -; j_call: TRBJ2-3; v_call: TRBV5-1; clone_size: -; cdr3_nt: TGCGCCAGCAGCTTGAGATCAGGTATAGCCCCCGCAGATACGCAGTATTTT; cdr3_aa: CASSLRSGIAPADTQYF
d_call: TRBD1; j_call: TRBJ2-7; v_call: TRBV15; clone_size: -; cdr3_nt: TGTGCCACCAGGGGACAGGGCGGCGAGCAGTACTTC; cdr3_aa: CATRGQGGEQYF
d_call: -; j_call: TRBJ1-1; v_call: TRBV5-1; clone_size: -; cdr3_nt: TGCGCCAGCGGTGGGGGGAACACTGAAGCTTTCTTT; cdr3_aa: CASGGGNTEAFF
d_call: -; j_call: TRBJ2-1; v_call: TRBV18; clone_size: -; cdr3_nt: TGTGCCAGCTCACCAAAAGGAGGCTGGGGGGCCCTTAATGAGCAGTTCTTC; cdr3_aa: CASSPKGGWGALNEQFF
d_call: -; j_call: TRBJ1-3; v_call: TRBV6-1; clone_size: -; cdr3_nt: TGTGCCAGCATTAGGAACAGGGCCGGAAACACCATATATTTT; cdr3_aa: CASIRNRAGNTIYF
d_call: -; j_call: TRBJ2-7; v_call: TRBV7-8; clone_size: -; cdr3_nt: TGTGCCAGCAGCTCCCGTCTGGCGTACGAGCAGTACTTC; cdr3_aa: CASSSRLAYEQYF
d_call: -; j_call: TRBJ2-3; v_call: TRBV7-8; clone_size: once; cdr3_nt: TGTGCCAGCAGCTACAGGGAATGGGCAGATACGCAGTATTTT; cdr3_aa: CASSYREWADTQYF
d_call: -; j_call: TRBJ1-4; v_call: TRBV4-2; clone_size: -; cdr3_nt: TGTGCCAGCAGCCAAGATCCCGGAGGGGGGACCAGAGAAAAACTGTTTTTT; cdr3_aa: CASSQDPGGGTREKLFF
d_call: -; j_call: TRBJ2-1; v_call: TRBV7-2; clone_size: -; cdr3_nt: TGTGCCAGCAGCTCCCCCTCCGCCTACAATGAGCAGTTCTTC; cdr3_aa: CASSSPSAYNEQFF
d_call: TRBD1; j_call: TRBJ2-5; v_call: TRBV5-6; clone_size: -; cdr3_nt: TGTGCCAGCAGCTTGTTGGCAGGGGGCCGAGAGACCCAGTACTTC; cdr3_aa: CASSLLAGGRETQYF
d_call: TRBD1; j_call: TRBJ1-2; v_call: TRBV4-3; clone_size: -; cdr3_nt: TGCGCCAGCAGCCAAGACGGGACAGTCATTAACTATGGCTACACCTTC; cdr3_aa: CASSQDGTVINYGYTF
d_call: -; j_call: TRBJ1-3; v_call: TRBV5-1; clone_size: -; cdr3_nt: TGCGCCAGCAGCTTAGTCTCGAACTCTGGAAACACCATATATTTT; cdr3_aa: CASSLVSNSGNTIYF
d_call: -; j_call: TRBJ1-2; v_call: TRBV6-6; clone_size: -; cdr3_nt: TGTGCCAGCAGTTACTCGCTGTCCTGGGAAGGCTATGGCTACACCTTC; cdr3_aa: CASSYSLSWEGYGYTF
d_call: -; j_call: TRBJ1-1; v_call: TRBV2; clone_size: -; cdr3_nt: TGTGCCAGCAGTGCGCAGGGAGAGGGGTATAACACTGAAGCTTTCTTT; cdr3_aa: CASSAQGEGYNTEAFF
d_call: -; j_call: TRBJ2-1; v_call: TRBV15; clone_size: -; cdr3_nt: TGTGCCACCAGCAGAGAAGACGGGGCGTACAATGAGCAGTTCTTC; cdr3_aa: CATSREDGAYNEQFF
d_call: -; j_call: TRBJ2-7; v_call: TRBV18; clone_size: -; cdr3_nt: TGTGCCAGCTCACCACAAGACAGAGGCGGTCGAGAGCAGTACTTC; cdr3_aa: CASSPQDRGGREQYF
d_call: -; j_call: TRBJ2-7; v_call: TRBV10-3; clone_size: few; cdr3_nt: TGTGCCATCAGTGTCGTGGGGACTTCCTACGAGCAGTACTTC; cdr3_aa: CAISVVGTSYEQYF
d_call: TRBD1; j_call: TRBJ1-2; v_call: TRBV9; clone_size: -; cdr3_nt: TGTGCCAGCAGCTCGCCCACGACAGGGCACCCAGACTATGGCTACACCTTC; cdr3_aa: CASSSPTTGHPDYGYTF
d_call: TRBD1; j_call: TRBJ2-3; v_call: TRBV9; clone_size: -; cdr3_nt: TGTGCCAGCAGCGTGGGACAGACCAGCACAGATACGCAGTATTTT; cdr3_aa: CASSVGQTSTDTQYF
d_call: -; j_call: TRBJ2-7; v_call: TRBV2; clone_size: -; cdr3_nt: TGTGCCAGCAGAAGACTAGGCGACGAGCAGTACTTC; cdr3_aa: CASRRLGDEQYF
d_call: TRBD2; j_call: TRBJ2-1; v_call: TRBV19; clone_size: -; cdr3_nt: TGTGCCAGTAGTATAGGGACTAGCGGGGGGGCTTACAATGAGCAGTTCTTC; cdr3_aa: CASSIGTSGGAYNEQFF
d_call: TRBD1; j_call: TRBJ1-2; v_call: TRBV28; clone_size: -; cdr3_nt: TGTGCCAGCAGAGATTTCAGGGGGCTTAGAGGCTACACCTTC; cdr3_aa: CASRDFRGLRGYTF
d_call: -; j_call: TRBJ1-2; v_call: TRBV19; clone_size: -; cdr3_nt: TGTGCCAGTAATCTAGGGTCCGGGGGACTCTTGTCTCCTAACTATGGCTACACCTTC; cdr3_aa: CASNLGSGGLLSPNYGYTF
d_call: -; j_call: TRBJ1-2; v_call: TRBV7-2; clone_size: -; cdr3_nt: TGTGCCAGCAGCATAGACACGGCTTATGGCTACACCTTC; cdr3_aa: CASSIDTAYGYTF
d_call: TRBD1; j_call: TRBJ2-7; v_call: TRBV5-5; clone_size: -; cdr3_nt: TGTGCCAGCAGCTTGGAAGGGACAGGGGTATACGAGCAGTACTTC; cdr3_aa: CASSLEGTGVYEQYF
d_call: -; j_call: TRBJ2-3; v_call: TRBV11-2; clone_size: -; cdr3_nt: TGTGCCAGCAGCTTAGATTCGAGGGGAAAAAGCACAGATACGCAGTATTTT; cdr3_aa: CASSLDSRGKSTDTQYF
d_call: TRBD2; j_call: TRBJ2-1; v_call: TRBV14; clone_size: -; cdr3_nt: TGTGCCAGCAGCCTCCTAGCGGGGGGTTACAATGAGCAGTTCTTC; cdr3_aa: CASSLLAGGYNEQFF
d_call: TRBD1; j_call: TRBJ2-2; v_call: TRBV25-1; clone_size: -; cdr3_nt: TGTGCCAGCAGTAAATGGACAGGGGGAGGCACCGGGGAGCTGTTTTTT; cdr3_aa: CASSKWTGGGTGELFF
d_call: -; j_call: TRBJ1-1; v_call: TRBV7-2; clone_size: -; cdr3_nt: TGTGCCAGCAGCTCCGCTCGTAAGTTGTCCTCTGAAGCTTTCTTT; cdr3_aa: CASSSARKLSSEAFF
d_call: -; j_call: TRBJ2-7; v_call: TRBV5-6; clone_size: -; cdr3_nt: TGTGCCAGCAGCATCGATCCCTACGAGCAGTACTTC; cdr3_aa: CASSIDPYEQYF